This TCR beta chain was captured in a study of beta chain features in type 1 diabetes. This clone was recorded a few times. CD45RO/CCR7/CD25/CD127/CD95/CD27 staining was used to isolate CD4+ naive, central memory, regulatory and stem cell-like memory cells by sorting. This CDR3 has 13 amino acids. In germline, CDR1 is SQVTM, CDR2 ANQGSEA. Between the trimmed V and J ends, which lost 4 bases and 7 bases, there was a span of 14 bases. The study reverse transcribed the entire isolated RNA, so it sequenced expressed TCRB transcripts. Method: immunoSEQ multiplex PCR; TCRdb's copy keeps in-frame clones and lacks some. Of some 410,000 clones listed, roughly 11% are singletons.

The specimen sequenced was naive CD4+ T cells from blood. V gene TRBV29-1 combines with J gene TRBJ1-5; TRBD1 might be the D (6 bases). The receptor comes from a woman under 30 in good health. The CDR3 reads CSVAPGTFQPQHF. CDR3 in DNA: TGCAGCGTTGCGCCCGGGACATTCCAGCCCCAGCATTTT.